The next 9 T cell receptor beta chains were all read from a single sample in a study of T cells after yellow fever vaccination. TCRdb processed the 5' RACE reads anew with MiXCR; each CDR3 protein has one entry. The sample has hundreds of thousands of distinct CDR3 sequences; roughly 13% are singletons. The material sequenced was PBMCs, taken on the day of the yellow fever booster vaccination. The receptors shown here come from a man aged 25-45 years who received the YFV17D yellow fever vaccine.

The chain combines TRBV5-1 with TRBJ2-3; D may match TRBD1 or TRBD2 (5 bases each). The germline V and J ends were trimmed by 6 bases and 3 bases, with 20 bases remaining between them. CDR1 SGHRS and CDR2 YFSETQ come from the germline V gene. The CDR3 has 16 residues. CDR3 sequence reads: CASTPSPGTGTDTQYF. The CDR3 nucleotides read TGCGCCAGCACACCTTCCCCAGGGACGGGGACAGATACGCAGTATTTT.

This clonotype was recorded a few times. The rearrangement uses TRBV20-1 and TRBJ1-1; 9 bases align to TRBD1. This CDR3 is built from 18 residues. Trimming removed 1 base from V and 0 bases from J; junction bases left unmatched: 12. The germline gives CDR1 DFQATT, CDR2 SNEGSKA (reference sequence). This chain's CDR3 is CSARGPRTGEVMNTEAFF. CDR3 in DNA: TGCAGTGCTAGAGGACCGCGGACAGGGGAGGTCATGAACACTGAAGCTTTCTTT.

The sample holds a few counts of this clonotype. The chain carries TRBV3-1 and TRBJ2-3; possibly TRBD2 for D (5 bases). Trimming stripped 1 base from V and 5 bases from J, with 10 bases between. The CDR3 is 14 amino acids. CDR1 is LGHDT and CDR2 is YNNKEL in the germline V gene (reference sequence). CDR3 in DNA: TGTGCCAGCAGCCAAGCCTCCCGGGGAGATACGCAGTATTTT. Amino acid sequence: CASSQASRGDTQYF.

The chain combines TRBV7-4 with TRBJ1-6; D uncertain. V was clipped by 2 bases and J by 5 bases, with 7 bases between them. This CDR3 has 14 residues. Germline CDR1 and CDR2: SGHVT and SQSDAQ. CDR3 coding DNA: TGTGCCAGCAGCTTACGCTATAATAATTCACCCCTCCACTTT. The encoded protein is CASSLRYNNSPLHF. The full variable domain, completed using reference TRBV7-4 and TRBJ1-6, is GAGVSQSPRYKVAKRGRDVALRCDSISGHVTLYWYRQTLGQGSEVLTYSQSDAQRDKSGRPSGRFSAERPERSVSTLKIQRTEQGDSAVYLCASSLRYNNSPLHFGNGTRLTVT.

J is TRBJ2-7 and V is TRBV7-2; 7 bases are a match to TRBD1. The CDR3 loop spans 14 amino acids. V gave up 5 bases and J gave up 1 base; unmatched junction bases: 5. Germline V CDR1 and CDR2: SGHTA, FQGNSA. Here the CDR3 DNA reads TGTGCCAGCAGCCGAGACAGGGAGTCCTACGAGCAGTACTTC. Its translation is CASSRDRESYEQYF. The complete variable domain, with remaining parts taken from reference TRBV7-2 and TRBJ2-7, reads GAGVSQSPSNKVTEKGKDVELRCDPISGHTALYWYRQSLGQGLEFLIYFQGNSAPDKSGLPSDRFSAERTGGSVSTLTIQRTQQEDSAVYLCASSRDRESYEQYFGPGTRLTVT.

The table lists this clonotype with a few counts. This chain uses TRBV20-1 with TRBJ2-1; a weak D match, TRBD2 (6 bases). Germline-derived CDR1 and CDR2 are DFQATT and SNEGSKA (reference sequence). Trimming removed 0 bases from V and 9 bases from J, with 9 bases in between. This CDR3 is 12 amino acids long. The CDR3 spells CSAREAGLEQFF. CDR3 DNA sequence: TGCAGTGCTAGAGAGGCGGGGCTTGAGCAGTTCTTC.

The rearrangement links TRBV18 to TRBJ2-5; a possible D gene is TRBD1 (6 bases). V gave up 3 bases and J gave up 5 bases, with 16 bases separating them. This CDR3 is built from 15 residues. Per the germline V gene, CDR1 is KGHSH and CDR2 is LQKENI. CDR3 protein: CASSPAGTTRETQYF. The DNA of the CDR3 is TGTGCCAGCTCACCCGCAGGGACAACACGCGAGACCCAGTACTTC.

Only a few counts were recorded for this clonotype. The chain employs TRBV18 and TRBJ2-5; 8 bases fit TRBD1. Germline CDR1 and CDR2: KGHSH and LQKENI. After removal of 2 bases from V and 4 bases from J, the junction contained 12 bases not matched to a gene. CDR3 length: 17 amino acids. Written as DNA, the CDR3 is TGTGCCAGCTCACCAGTTGCAGGGGGCTTGATTGGAGAGACCCAGTACTTC. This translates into CASSPVAGGLIGETQYF.

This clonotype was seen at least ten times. Here the CDR3 reads CASSFGAGGGNEQYF. The CDR3 DNA reads as TGTGCCAGCAGCTTTGGAGCGGGAGGGGGTAACGAGCAGTACTTC. The V gene is TRBV7-2, the J gene TRBJ2-7; TRBD2 matches at 10 bases. Germline CDR1 reads SGHTA; CDR2 reads FQGNSA. The CDR3 consists of 15 residues. Trimming at V came to 3 bases and at J to 5 bases, leaving 7 bases not matched to a gene.